This TCR beta chain was found in a study of blood T cell repertoires in COVID-19. Some clones are missing from TCRdb's copy, which holds only in-frame ones; the method was immunoSEQ multiplex PCR. Found here are about 160,000 clones, more than 75% of them singletons; the top ten hold roughly 2.3%. Source material: peripheral blood. The TCR comes from a man between 18 and 29 years old with acute or convalescent COVID-19.

As DNA, the CDR3 is TGTGCCTGGAGCTTTCGGGGGGTAGCTGAGCAGTACTTC. This translates into CAWSFRGVAEQYF. V and J are TRBV30 and TRBJ2-7, with 7 bases identical to TRBD2. Looked up from germline, CDR1 is GTSNPN and CDR2 is SVGIG (reference sequence). V lost 3 bases to trimming and J lost 7 bases; unmatched junction nucleotides: 9. The CDR3 has 13 residues.